This T cell receptor (beta chain) emerged from a study of beta chain features in type 1 diabetes. Unmatched junction bases numbered 1, after V lost 0 bases and J lost 4 bases. Germline CDR1 and CDR2: LNHNV and YYDKDF (reference sequence). CDR3 length equals 16 residues. This clone has just a few counts. What it binds is unknown. Reverse transcription of all isolated RNA meant that expressed TCRB transcripts were sequenced. Assay used: immunoSEQ multiplex PCR; TCRdb lists only in-frame clones, some missing. Counted here are over 150,000 clones, 10% occurring once; the ten biggest clones make up approximately 0.46%. Findings and caveats of the study: PCR could preferentially amplify shorter templates, alike in patients and controls. All four CD4+ subsets from Type 1 diabetes patients carried moderately but significantly shorter TCRB CDR3s. Diminished insertions and augmented deletions at VDJ junctions characterized type 1 diabetes patients. Here, the possible influence of HLA type (on TCRB rearrangement) remained unresolved.

The sequencing input was central memory CD4+ T cells from blood. This chain connects TRBV15 to TRBJ2-2; 11 positions agree with TRBD2. The receptor's source is a man between 25 and 39 years old with type 1 diabetes. The CDR3 spells CATSRDSGRATGELFF. CDR3 DNA sequence: TGTGCCACCAGCAGAGATAGCGGGAGGGCCACCGGGGAGCTGTTTTTT.